This entry features one T cell receptor beta chain sequence. The sample originates from a study of blood T cells in healthy people across ages. The authors ran a second PCR of about 6 to 12 cycles using a sample-barcoded 5' primer and a J-beta primer mix. From the 5' RACE reads, TCRdb called clonotypes with MiXCR, one entry per CDR3 protein. The sample carries nearly 800,000 distinct CDR3 sequences, 25% recorded once. These same records also appear under a second study, on T cells of mothers and their children.

The sequence derives from a boy aged 5-17 years in good health. The material sequenced was blood.

Here the CDR3 reads CSGRPLDDPDTQYF. The DNA for the CDR3 is TGCAGCGGGCGGCCCCTCGACGATCCGGATACGCAGTATTTT. The gene calls are TRBV29-1 and TRBJ2-3; D gene unclear. The ends were cut back, 7 bases at V and 6 bases at J, with 20 bases in the middle. The CDR3 totals 14 residues. Germline CDR1 and CDR2: SQVTM and ANQGSEA.